The 27 T cell receptor beta chains below all came from one sample that was sequenced in a study of cytomegalovirus exposure and HLA in healthy donors. The primer mix had 60 Vbeta and 13 Jbeta primers. The repertoire was sequenced with immunoSEQ multiplex PCR; TCRdb's copy has only in-frame clones and lacks some. The profile shows around 200,000 clones, roughly 80% of them singletons. Sequenced: PBMCs. Source of these receptors: a man aged 45-65 years in good health and CMV-seronegative.

The chain employs TRBV7-8 and TRBJ2-1; maybe TRBD2 (7 bases). The CDR3 consists of 14 residues. The V gene's germline CDR1 is SGHVS and CDR2 FQNEAQ. The V end lost 7 bases, the J end lost 8 bases, and 18 bases lay between the germline ends. The CDR3 here is CASISGGAQDEQFF. CDR3 in DNA: TGTGCCAGCATCTCTGGGGGGGCCCAGGATGAGCAGTTCTTC.

The chain couples TRBV11-2 to TRBJ2-5, with 9 bases identical to TRBD2. After removal of 4 bases from V and 3 bases from J, the junction contained 6 bases not matched to a gene. This CDR3 comprises 15 residues. CDR1 is SGHAT and CDR2 is FQNNGV in the germline V gene. The CDR3 loop is CASSYRLAEKETQYF. The CDR3 DNA sequence: TGTGCCAGCAGCTACCGACTAGCGGAAAAAGAGACCCAGTACTTC.

This clone was seen a handful of times. The CDR3 sequence: CASRLMGQGSHF. The CDR3 DNA reads as TGTGCCAGCAGGTTAATGGGCCAGGGGTCACATTTT. This chain uses TRBV6-1 with TRBJ1-5; possibly TRBD1 for D (6 bases). The germline CDR1 and CDR2 sequences are MNHNS and SASEGT. Trimming cost V 6 bases and J 16 bases, with 19 bases left between them. The CDR3 extends over 12 amino acids.

The V gene is TRBV29-1, the J gene TRBJ2-5; 8 nucleotides agree with TRBD1. The CDR3 is 12 residues long. Germline V gives CDR1 SQVTM, CDR2 ANQGSEA. The V segment lost 8 bases and the J segment 5 bases; nucleotides outside the gene matches: 7. CDR3 in amino acids: CSTTGGSETQYF. The CDR3, as DNA: TGCAGCACAACAGGGGGTAGTGAGACCCAGTACTTC.

The sample holds a few counts of this clone. The chain employs TRBV5-1 and TRBJ2-5, with 7 bases matching TRBD1. This CDR3 is 15 amino acids long. Germline CDR1 is SGHRS and CDR2 is YFSETQ. With 2 bases clipped from V and 2 bases from J, the junction kept 6 bases outside the gene matches. CDR3 DNA: TGCGCCAGCAGCTTAGAAAACAGGGGACAAGAGACCCAGTACTTC. Translation: CASSLENRGQETQYF.

This chain joins TRBV2 and TRBJ2-3; TRBD1 agrees at 10 bases. Germline trimming cut 7 bases from V and 4 bases from J; bases unmatched to any gene: 5. This CDR3 spans 14 amino acids. The V gene's germline CDR1 is SNHLY and CDR2 FYNNEI. The CDR3 loop reads CASTRDRGPDTQYF. Here the CDR3 DNA reads TGTGCCAGCACCCGGGACAGGGGCCCAGATACGCAGTATTTT.

V usage is TRBV4-1 and J usage is TRBJ1-6, with D hard to call. The CDR3 runs to 15 residues. With 4 bases removed from V and 6 bases from J, the gap between germline ends came to 13 bases. Germline loops: CDR1 MGHRA, CDR2 YSYEKL. The CDR3 region is CASSREDLPNSPLHF. Written as DNA, the CDR3 is TGCGCCAGCAGCCGAGAAGACTTACCTAATTCACCCCTCCACTTT.

The CDR3 loop is CASSQESRKYF. CDR3 coding DNA: TGTGCCAGCAGCCAAGAGTCTAGGAAGTACTTC. The J gene is TRBJ2-7, the V gene TRBV14; D call uncertain. The CDR3 covers 11 residues. V lost 0 bases, J lost 11 bases, and 8 bases lay in between. Germline values: CDR1 SGHDN, CDR2 FVKESK.

Worth noting for this clone: The junction differs from germline at one of its ends, possibly a read error. The gene calls are TRBV7-9 and TRBJ2-1; 7 nucleotides line up with TRBD2. Germline V CDR1 and CDR2: SEHNR, FQNEAQ (reference sequence). The CDR3 is made up of 15 amino acids. This CDR3 reads CSSNPVWDYYNEQFF. As DNA, the CDR3 is TGTTCCAGCAACCCAGTGTGGGACTACTACAATGAGCAGTTCTTC.

As concerns this clone: At one boundary the junction diverges from the germline segment, which might be a read error. This chain connects TRBV7-9 to TRBJ1-1; D gene ambiguous. There are 14 residues in the CDR3. CDR1 SEHNR and CDR2 FQNEAQ come from the germline V gene (reference sequence). The DNA of the CDR3 is TGTTCCAGCAGCCCCCAGACTCAGAACACTGAAGCTTTCTTT. Translated: CSSSPQTQNTEAFF.

This clone was seen a handful of times. The chain couples TRBV28 to TRBJ2-7, with unresolved D. CDR3 length: 16 amino acids. The V end was cut by 2 bases, the J end by 0 bases, with 14 bases between. Germline CDR1 is MDHEN and CDR2 is SYDVKM. CDR3 residues: CASSLGEAMSSYEQYF. In DNA form, the CDR3 reads TGTGCCAGCAGTTTAGGCGAGGCAATGAGCTCCTACGAGCAGTACTTC.

In nucleotides, the CDR3 is TGTGCCAGCAGCTTATGGACAGGGGGCGTGAAGACCCAGTACTTC. Translation gives CASSLWTGGVKTQYF. This chain joins TRBV7-2 and TRBJ2-5; 11 bases agree with TRBD1. The CDR3 spans 15 residues. Germline V gene sequence: CDR1 SGHTA, CDR2 FQGNSA. V lost 2 bases and J lost 6; bases outside the gene matches: 5.

This clone was recorded at least ten times. The chain links TRBV4-1 to TRBJ2-6; perhaps TRBD2 as D (5 bases). Trimming shortened V by 1 base and J by 0 bases, and 7 bases separated the two germline ends. From germline, CDR1 is MGHRA and CDR2 YSYEKL. The length of the CDR3 is 16 residues. CDR3 residues: CASSQGGFSGANVLTF. The CDR3, as DNA: TGCGCCAGCAGCCAAGGAGGGTTCTCTGGGGCCAACGTCCTGACTTTC.

DNA of the CDR3: TGTGCCAGCAGCTCTAGGCCCCCTCTGCTGGGGGCAATTGATGGCTACACCTTC. Translating it yields CASSSRPPLLGAIDGYTF. This chain connects TRBV7-2 to TRBJ1-2; weak D call: TRBD1 (6 bases). V was clipped by 4 bases and J by 6 bases, with 27 bases between them. Looked up from germline, CDR1 is SGHTA and CDR2 is FQGNSA. The CDR3 extends over 18 amino acids.

The chain links TRBV19 to TRBJ1-5; 7 bases are shared with TRBD1. Trimming cost V 6 bases and J 4 bases; bases outside gene matches: 9. Germline CDR1 reads LNHDA; CDR2 reads SQIVND (reference sequence). CDR3 length: 15 amino acids. The CDR3 nucleotides are TGTGCCAGTAGCCTCGGGACAGTAGGTAATCAGCCCCAGCATTTT. Residues: CASSLGTVGNQPQHF.

The CDR3 protein is CASSPPGSYNSPLHF. The CDR3 DNA reads TGTGCCAGCAGCCCTCCGGGCTCCTATAATTCACCCCTCCACTTT. The gene calls are TRBV7-9 and TRBJ1-6; no clear D. CDR3 size: 15 residues. V was pared by 5 bases and J by 0 bases, with 8 bases between. From germline, CDR1 is SEHNR and CDR2 FQNEAQ (reference sequence).

There are a few counts of this clone. This chain connects TRBV4-3 to TRBJ2-5, with 10 bases aligning to TRBD1. There are 15 residues in the CDR3. The junction had 7 bases not matched to a gene; V was cut back by 4 bases and J by 5 bases. Germline assignment: CDR1 LGHNA and CDR2 YSLEER. Written as DNA, the CDR3 is TGCGCCAGCAGCCGACAGGACAGGGGGGGGGAGACCCAGTACTTC. As protein: CASSRQDRGGETQYF.

The chain employs TRBV11-2 and TRBJ2-5; possible D gene TRBD2, 7 bases. This CDR3 contains 14 residues. V gave up 7 bases and J gave up 4 bases, with 16 bases separating them. Germline values: CDR1 SGHAT, CDR2 FQNNGV. CDR3 sequence: CASNLGGAGETQYF. Written as DNA, the CDR3 is TGTGCCAGCAACCTAGGGGGGGCGGGAGAGACCCAGTACTTC. Using reference TRBV11-2 and TRBJ2-5 for the parts outside the CDR3, the full variable domain is EAGVAQSPRYKIIEKRQSVAFWCNPISGHATLYWYQQILGQGPKLLIQFQNNGVVDDSQLPKDRFSAERLKGVDSTLKIQPAKLEDSAVYLCASNLGGAGETQYFGPGTRLLVL.

J is TRBJ2-1 and V is TRBV5-8; TRBD2 aligns across 10 bases. Trimming removed 4 bases from V and 2 bases from J; junction bases left unmatched: 3. This CDR3 has 15 amino acids. The germline CDR1 and CDR2 sequences are SGHTS and YDEGEE. The CDR3 nucleotides read TGTGCCAGCAGCCAGGGACTAGCGACCTACAATGAGCAGTTCTTC. Amino acid sequence: CASSQGLATYNEQFF.

V usage is TRBV4-1 and J usage is TRBJ2-7; TRBD2 matches 9 bases. The CDR3 is made up of 16 amino acids. Germline V CDR1 and CDR2: MGHRA, YSYEKL. V was pared by 0 bases and J by 3 bases, with 6 bases of the junction left unmatched. CDR3 DNA: TGCGCCAGCAGCCAAGATAGCGGGGGATTGGGCTACGAGCAGTACTTC. Residues: CASSQDSGGLGYEQYF.

V gene TRBV27 combines with J gene TRBJ1-2; no firm D call. Germline lookup yields CDR1 MNHEY and CDR2 SMNVEV (reference sequence). The V end was cut by 0 bases, the J end by 4 bases, with 9 bases between. The CDR3 runs to 14 residues. The CDR3 loop reads CASSLSWSSYGYTF. The CDR3 bases are TGTGCCAGCAGTTTATCGTGGAGTAGCTATGGCTACACCTTC.

J is TRBJ2-1 and V is TRBV12-5; TRBD2 agrees at 12 bases. J was trimmed by 7 bases and V by 6 bases; bases with no gene match: 7. The CDR3 covers 15 residues. From germline, CDR1 is LGHNT and CDR2 FRNRAP. CDR3 protein: CASGTRLAGENEQFF. The CDR3 DNA follows: TGTGCTAGTGGGACCCGACTAGCGGGGGAGAATGAGCAGTTCTTC.

V gene TRBV18 combines with J gene TRBJ2-7; 8 bases are shared with TRBD1. The germline V gene has CDR1 KGHSH and CDR2 LQKENI. The CDR3 is 15 amino acids. Losses at the gene ends were 4 bases for V and 4 bases for J; bases not matched to a gene: 9. The CDR3, as DNA: TGTGCCAGCTCACTAGGACAGGGTAATTTGTACGAGCAGTACTTC. Amino acid sequence: CASSLGQGNLYEQYF.

CDR3 nucleotides: TGTGCCAGCAGCGTAGGGACTAGCGGGAGCACAGATACGCAGTATTTT. Translating it yields CASSVGTSGSTDTQYF. The chain combines TRBV9 with TRBJ2-3, with 11 bases aligning to TRBD2. V gave up 0 bases and J gave up 0 bases; unmatched junction bases: 0. The CDR3 totals 16 residues. From germline, CDR1 is SGDLS and CDR2 YYNGEE.

This clone appeared a few times. The chain joins TRBV5-1 to TRBJ1-6; 10 positions match TRBD1. V was clipped by 4 bases and J by 8 bases; unmatched bases: 6. Germline V gene data show CDR1 as SGHRS and CDR2 as YFSETQ. The CDR3 spans 15 residues. CDR3 DNA sequence: TGCGCCAGCAGCCCAAGACAGGGGGCTTATTCACCCCTCCACTTT. Protein: CASSPRQGAYSPLHF.

Regarding this clone: One junction end disagrees with the germline gene, perhaps due to a read error. V gene TRBV7-7 combines with J gene TRBJ2-5; 15 bases align to TRBD2. Germline assignment: CDR1 SSHAT and CDR2 FNYEAQ (reference sequence). The CDR3 has 17 residues. The CDR3 DNA reads as TGTGCTAGCAGCATTATGGGACTAGCGGGGGGCTCGGAGACCCAGTACTTC. It yields the protein CASSIMGLAGGSETQYF.

The J gene is TRBJ2-5, the V gene TRBV11-2; possibly TRBD1 for D (5 bases). Germline loops: CDR1 SGHAT, CDR2 FQNNGV. Trimming took off 6 bases at V and 7 bases at J, with 18 bases between the two ends. The CDR3 sequence is 14 residues long. This chain's CDR3 is CASSRGPADGTQYF. Here the CDR3 DNA reads TGTGCCAGCAGTAGGGGCCCCGCGGACGGGACCCAGTACTTC.